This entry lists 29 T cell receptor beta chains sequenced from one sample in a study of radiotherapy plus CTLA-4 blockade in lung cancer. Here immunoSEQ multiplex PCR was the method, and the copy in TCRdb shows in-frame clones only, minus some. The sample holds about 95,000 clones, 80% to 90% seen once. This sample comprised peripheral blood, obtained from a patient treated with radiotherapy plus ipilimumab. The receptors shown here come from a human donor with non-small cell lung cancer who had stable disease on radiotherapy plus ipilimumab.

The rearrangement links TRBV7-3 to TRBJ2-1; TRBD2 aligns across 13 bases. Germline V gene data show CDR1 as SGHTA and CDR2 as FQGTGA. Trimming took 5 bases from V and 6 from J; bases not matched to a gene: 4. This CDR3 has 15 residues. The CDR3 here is CASSPRTSGGNEQFF. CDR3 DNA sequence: TGTGCCAGCAGCCCACGGACTAGCGGGGGCAATGAGCAGTTCTTC.

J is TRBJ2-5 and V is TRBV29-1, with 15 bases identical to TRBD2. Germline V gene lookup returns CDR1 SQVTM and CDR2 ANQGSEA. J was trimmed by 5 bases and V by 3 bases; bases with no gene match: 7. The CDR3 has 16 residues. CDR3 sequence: CSVEGTSGGRRETQYF. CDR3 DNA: TGCAGCGTTGAGGGGACTAGCGGGGGGCGGCGGGAGACCCAGTACTTC.

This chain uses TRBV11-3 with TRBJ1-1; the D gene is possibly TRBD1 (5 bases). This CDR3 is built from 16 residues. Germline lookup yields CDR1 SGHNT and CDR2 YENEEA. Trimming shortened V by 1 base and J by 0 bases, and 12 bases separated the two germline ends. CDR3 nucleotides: TGTGCCAGCAGCTTAGTGGGACCAACCATGAACACTGAAGCTTTCTTT. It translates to CASSLVGPTMNTEAFF.

CDR3 in amino acids: CASSIGGARDTEAFF. The CDR3 DNA is TGTGCCAGTAGTATTGGAGGGGCGCGTGACACTGAAGCTTTCTTT. The chain carries TRBV19 and TRBJ1-1, with a weak D call TRBD1 (5 bases). The CDR3 contains 15 residues. Between the trimmed V and J ends, which lost 3 bases and 3 bases, there was a span of 14 bases. Germline V gene sequence: CDR1 LNHDA, CDR2 SQIVND (reference sequence). Combining the CDR3 with reference TRBV19 and TRBJ1-1 gives the whole variable domain DGGITQSPKYLFRKEGQNVTLSCEQNLNHDAMYWYRQDPGQGLRLIYYSQIVNDFQKGDIAEGYSVSREKKESFPLTVTSAQKNPTAFYLCASSIGGARDTEAFFGQGTRLTVV.

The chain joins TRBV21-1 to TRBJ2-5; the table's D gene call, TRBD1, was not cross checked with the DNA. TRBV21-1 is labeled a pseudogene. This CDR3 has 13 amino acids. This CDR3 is CASSKLGAETQYF. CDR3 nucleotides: TGTGCCAGCAGCAAATTGGGGGCGGAGACCCAGTACTTC.

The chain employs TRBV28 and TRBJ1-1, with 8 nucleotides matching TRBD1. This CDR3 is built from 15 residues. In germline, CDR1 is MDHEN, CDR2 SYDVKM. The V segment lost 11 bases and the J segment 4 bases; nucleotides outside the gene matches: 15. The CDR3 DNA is TGTGCCTCTGACAGGGGAGGAGGGTTGAGCACTGAAGCTTTCTTT. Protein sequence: CASDRGGGLSTEAFF.

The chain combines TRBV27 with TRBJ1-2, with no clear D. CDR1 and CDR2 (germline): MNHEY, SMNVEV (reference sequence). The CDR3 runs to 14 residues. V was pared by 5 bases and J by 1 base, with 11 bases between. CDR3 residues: CASSTRGSNYGYTF. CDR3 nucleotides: TGTGCCAGCAGTACCCGCGGGAGTAACTATGGCTACACCTTC.

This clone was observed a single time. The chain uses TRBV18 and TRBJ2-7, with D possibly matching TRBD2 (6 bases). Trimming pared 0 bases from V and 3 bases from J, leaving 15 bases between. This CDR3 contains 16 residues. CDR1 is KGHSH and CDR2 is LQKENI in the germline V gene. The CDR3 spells CASSPPGGGSIYEQYF. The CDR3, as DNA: TGTGCCAGCTCACCACCGGGTGGAGGGTCCATCTACGAGCAGTACTTC.

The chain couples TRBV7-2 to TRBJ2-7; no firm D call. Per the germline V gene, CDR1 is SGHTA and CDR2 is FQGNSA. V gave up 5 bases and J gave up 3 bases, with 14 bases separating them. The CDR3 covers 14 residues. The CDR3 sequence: CASSHPMMFYEQYF. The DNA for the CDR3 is TGTGCCAGCAGCCATCCTATGATGTTCTACGAGCAGTACTTC.

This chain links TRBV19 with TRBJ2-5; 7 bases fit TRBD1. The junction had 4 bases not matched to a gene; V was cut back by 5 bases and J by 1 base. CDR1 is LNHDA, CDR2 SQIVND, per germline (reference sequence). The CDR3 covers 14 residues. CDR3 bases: TGTGCCAGTAGTGCAGGGACAGTCCAAGAGACCCAGTACTTC. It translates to CASSAGTVQETQYF.

CDR3 DNA: TGTGCCAGCAGTTGGGCGCCCGACACTGAAGCTTTCTTT. Its protein product is CASSWAPDTEAFF. The chain has TRBV28 and TRBJ1-1; D ambiguous. CDR3 size: 13 residues. Germline lookup yields CDR1 MDHEN and CDR2 SYDVKM. Trimming cost V 4 bases and J 3 bases, with 9 bases left between them.

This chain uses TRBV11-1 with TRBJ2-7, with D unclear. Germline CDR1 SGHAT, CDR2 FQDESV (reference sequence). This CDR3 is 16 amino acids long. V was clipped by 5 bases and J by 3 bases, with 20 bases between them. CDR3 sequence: CASSIQKPPGNYEQYF. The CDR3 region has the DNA TGTGCCAGCAGCATCCAAAAGCCGCCCGGAAACTACGAGCAGTACTTC. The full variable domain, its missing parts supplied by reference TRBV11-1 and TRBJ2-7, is EAEVAQSPRYKITEKSQAVAFWCDPISGHATLYWYRQILGQGPELLVQFQDESVVDDSQLPKDRFSAERLKGVDSTLKIQPAELGDSAMYLCASSIQKPPGNYEQYFGPGTRLTVT.

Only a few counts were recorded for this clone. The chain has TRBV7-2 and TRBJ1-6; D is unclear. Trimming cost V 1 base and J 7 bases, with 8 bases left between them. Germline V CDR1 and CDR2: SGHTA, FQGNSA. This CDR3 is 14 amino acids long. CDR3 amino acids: CASSLGTENSPLHF. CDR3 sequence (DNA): TGTGCCAGCAGCTTAGGGACGGAGAATTCACCCCTCCACTTT.

The CDR3 is CASSLQGPNTEAFF. CDR3 bases: TGTGCCAGCAGCTTACAGGGACCGAACACTGAAGCTTTCTTT. The J gene is TRBJ1-1, the V gene TRBV7-2; D might be TRBD1 (5 bases). The V and J ends lost 2 bases and 1 base respectively, with 8 bases between them. The germline CDR1 and CDR2 sequences are SGHTA and FQGNSA. CDR3 size: 14 residues.

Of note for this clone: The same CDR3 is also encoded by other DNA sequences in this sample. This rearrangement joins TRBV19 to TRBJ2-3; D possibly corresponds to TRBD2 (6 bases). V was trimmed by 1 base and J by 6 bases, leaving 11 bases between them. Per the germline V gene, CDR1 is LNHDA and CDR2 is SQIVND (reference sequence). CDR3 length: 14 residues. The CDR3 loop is CASSIAGAGDTQYF. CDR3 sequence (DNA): TGTGCCAGTAGTATAGCCGGGGCGGGGGATACGCAGTATTTT.

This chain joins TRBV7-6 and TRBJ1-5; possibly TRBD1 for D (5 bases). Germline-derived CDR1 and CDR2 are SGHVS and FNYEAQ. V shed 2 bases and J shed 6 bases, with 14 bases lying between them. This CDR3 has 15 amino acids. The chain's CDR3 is CASSLQVGVGQPQHF. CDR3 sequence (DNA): TGTGCCAGCAGCTTACAAGTAGGGGTGGGTCAGCCCCAGCATTTT.

Written as DNA, the CDR3 is TGTGCCTGGTATCTAGCGGGAGAGGGAGAGACCCAGTACTTC. Translating it yields CAWYLAGEGETQYF. This chain connects TRBV30 to TRBJ2-5; 10 nucleotides align to TRBD2. The length of the CDR3 is 14 residues. V lost 5 bases and J lost 4; bases outside the gene matches: 7. Looked up from germline, CDR1 is GTSNPN and CDR2 is SVGIG (reference sequence).

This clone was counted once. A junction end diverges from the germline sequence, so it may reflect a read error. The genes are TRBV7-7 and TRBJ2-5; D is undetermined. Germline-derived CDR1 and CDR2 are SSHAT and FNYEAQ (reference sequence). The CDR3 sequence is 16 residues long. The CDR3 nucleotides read TGTGCTAGCAGCTTATCACCCTCGGCGGCACAAGAGACCCAGTACTTC. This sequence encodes CASSLSPSAAQETQYF.

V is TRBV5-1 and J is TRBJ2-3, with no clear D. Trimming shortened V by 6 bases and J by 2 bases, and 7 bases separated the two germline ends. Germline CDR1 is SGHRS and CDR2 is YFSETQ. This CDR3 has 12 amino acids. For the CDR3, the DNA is TGCGCCAGCACGGGTCACACAGATACGCAGTATTTT. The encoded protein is CASTGHTDTQYF.

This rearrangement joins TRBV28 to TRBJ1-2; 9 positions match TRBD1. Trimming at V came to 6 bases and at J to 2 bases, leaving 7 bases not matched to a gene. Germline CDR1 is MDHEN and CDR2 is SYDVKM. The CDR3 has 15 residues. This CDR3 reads CASRATGGSNYGYTF. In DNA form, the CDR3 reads TGTGCCAGCAGGGCTACAGGGGGCTCCAACTATGGCTACACCTTC.

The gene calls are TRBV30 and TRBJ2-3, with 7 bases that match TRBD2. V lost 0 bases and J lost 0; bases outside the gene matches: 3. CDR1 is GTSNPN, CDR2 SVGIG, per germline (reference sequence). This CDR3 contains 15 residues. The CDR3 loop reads CAWSVSSGSTDTQYF. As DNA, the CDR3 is TGTGCCTGGAGTGTATCTAGCGGAAGCACAGATACGCAGTATTTT.

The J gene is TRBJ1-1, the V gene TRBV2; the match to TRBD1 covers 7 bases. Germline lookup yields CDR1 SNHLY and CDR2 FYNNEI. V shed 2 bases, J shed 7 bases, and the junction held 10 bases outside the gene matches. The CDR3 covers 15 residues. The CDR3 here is CASSETVTGRGEAFF. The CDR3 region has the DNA TGTGCCAGCAGTGAAACCGTGACAGGGAGGGGTGAAGCTTTCTTT.

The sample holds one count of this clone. The CDR3 loop reads CASSLGRGGEAFF. DNA for the CDR3: TGTGCCAGCAGCTTAGGGCGGGGAGGGGAAGCTTTCTTT. The V gene is TRBV7-6, the J gene TRBJ1-1; no clear D gene. Germline CDR1 and CDR2: SGHVS and FNYEAQ. This CDR3 is 13 amino acids long. Trimming pared 1 base from V and 8 bases from J, leaving 11 bases between. Together with reference TRBV7-6 and TRBJ1-1, the CDR3 gives the full variable domain: GAGVSQSPRYKVTKRGQDVALRCDPISGHVSLYWYRQALGQGPEFLTYFNYEAQQDKSGLPNDRFSAERPEGSISTLTIQRTEQRDSAMYRCASSLGRGGEAFFGQGTRLTVV.

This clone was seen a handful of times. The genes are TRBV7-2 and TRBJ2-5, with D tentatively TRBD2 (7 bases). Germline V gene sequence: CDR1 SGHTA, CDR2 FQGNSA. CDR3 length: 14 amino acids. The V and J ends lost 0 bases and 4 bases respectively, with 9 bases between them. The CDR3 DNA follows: TGTGCCAGCAGCTTAGCGGGGGGGGCAGAGACCCAGTACTTC. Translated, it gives CASSLAGGAETQYF.

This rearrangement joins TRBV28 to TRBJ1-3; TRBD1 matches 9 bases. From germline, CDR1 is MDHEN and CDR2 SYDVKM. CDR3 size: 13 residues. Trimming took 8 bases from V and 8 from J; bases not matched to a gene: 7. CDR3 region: CASRTGELHTIYF. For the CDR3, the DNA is TGTGCCAGCCGGACAGGGGAATTACACACCATATATTTT.

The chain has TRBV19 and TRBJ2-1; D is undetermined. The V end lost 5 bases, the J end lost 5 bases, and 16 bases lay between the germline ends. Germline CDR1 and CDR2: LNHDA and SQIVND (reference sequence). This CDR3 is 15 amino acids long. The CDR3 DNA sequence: TGTGCCAGTAGTGACCAGGCTAGGGTTAACAATGAGCAGTTCTTC. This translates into CASSDQARVNNEQFF.

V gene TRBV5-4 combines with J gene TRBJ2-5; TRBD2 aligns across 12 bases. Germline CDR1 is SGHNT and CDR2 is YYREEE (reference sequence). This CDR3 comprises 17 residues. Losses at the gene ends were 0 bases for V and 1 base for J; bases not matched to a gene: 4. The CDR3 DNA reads TGTGCCAGCAGCTTGGAAGGACTAGCGGGAACCCAAGAGACCCAGTACTTC. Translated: CASSLEGLAGTQETQYF.

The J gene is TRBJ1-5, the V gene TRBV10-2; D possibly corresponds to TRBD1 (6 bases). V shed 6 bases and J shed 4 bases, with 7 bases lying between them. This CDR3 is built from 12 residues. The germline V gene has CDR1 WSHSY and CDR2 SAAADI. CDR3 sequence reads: CASRGGNQPQHF. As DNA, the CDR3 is TGCGCCAGCAGAGGGGGGAATCAGCCCCAGCATTTT.

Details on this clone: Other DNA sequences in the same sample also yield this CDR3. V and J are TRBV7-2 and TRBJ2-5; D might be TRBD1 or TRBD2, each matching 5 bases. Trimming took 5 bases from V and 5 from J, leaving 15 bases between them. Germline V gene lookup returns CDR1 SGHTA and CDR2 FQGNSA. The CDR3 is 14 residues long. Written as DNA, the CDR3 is TGTGCCAGCAGCCGGGACCTGACACAGGAGACCCAGTACTTC. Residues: CASSRDLTQETQYF.